This T cell receptor (beta chain) originates from a study of OX40 agonist ivuxolimab in advanced cancers. V was shortened by 4 bases and J by 1 base, with 11 bases between the two germline ends. Per germline, CDR1 SGHNT and CDR2 YYREEE (reference sequence). There are 14 residues in the CDR3. Libraries were prepared by immunoSEQ multiplex PCR; TCRdb keeps only in-frame clonotypes and omits some of them. The sample has fewer than 60,000 clones, approximately 86% seen once. The sample in question was CD4+ or CD8+ T cells sorted from blood, obtained in a trial of the OX40 agonist ivuxolimab. The clonotype was recovered from an adult with an advanced solid tumor such as melanoma, head and neck, liver or kidney cancer. The chain links TRBV5-4 to TRBJ1-2; D call uncertain. The CDR3 coding sequence is TGTGCCAGCAGCCCTGAACCATATAACTATGGCTACACCTTC. It is translated as CASSPEPYNYGYTF.